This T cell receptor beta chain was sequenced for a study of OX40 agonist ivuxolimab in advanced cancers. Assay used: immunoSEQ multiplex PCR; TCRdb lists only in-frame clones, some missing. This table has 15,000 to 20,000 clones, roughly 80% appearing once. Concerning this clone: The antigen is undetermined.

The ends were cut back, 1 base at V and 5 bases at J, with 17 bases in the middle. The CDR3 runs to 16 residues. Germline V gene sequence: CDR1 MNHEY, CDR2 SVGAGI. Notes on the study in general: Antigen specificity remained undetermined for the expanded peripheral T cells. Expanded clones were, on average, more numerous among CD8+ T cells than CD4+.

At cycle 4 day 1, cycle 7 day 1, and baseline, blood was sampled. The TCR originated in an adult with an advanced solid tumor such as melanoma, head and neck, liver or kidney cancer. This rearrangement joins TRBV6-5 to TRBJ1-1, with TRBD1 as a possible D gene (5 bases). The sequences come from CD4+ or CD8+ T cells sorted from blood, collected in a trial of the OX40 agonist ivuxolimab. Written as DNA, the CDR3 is TGTGCCAGCAGTTACTTCATTGGGCCAGGGAATACTGAAGCTTTCTTT. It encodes CASSYFIGPGNTEAFF.